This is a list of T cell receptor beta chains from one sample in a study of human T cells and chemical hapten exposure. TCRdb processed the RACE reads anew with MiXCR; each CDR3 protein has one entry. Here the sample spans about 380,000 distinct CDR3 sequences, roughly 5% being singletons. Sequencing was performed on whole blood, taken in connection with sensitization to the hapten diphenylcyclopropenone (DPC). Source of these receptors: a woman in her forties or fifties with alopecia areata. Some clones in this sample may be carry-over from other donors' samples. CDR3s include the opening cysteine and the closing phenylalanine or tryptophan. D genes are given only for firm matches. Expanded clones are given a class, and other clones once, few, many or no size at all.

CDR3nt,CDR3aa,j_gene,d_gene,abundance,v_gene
TGTGCCAGCAGTTACCTCCGCAGGGCCCATGGCTACACCTTC,CASSYLRRAHGYTF,TRBJ1-2,-,-,TRBV6-2/TRBV6-3
TGTGCCAGCAGTCGAGCAGGGGAGGTCACTGAAGCTTTCTTT,CASSRAGEVTEAFF,TRBJ1-1,-,-,TRBV12-3/TRBV12-4
TGCGCCAGCAGCTATAACAGGGGAAAAGGCACAGATACGCAGTATTTT,CASSYNRGKGTDTQYF,TRBJ2-3,TRBD1,many,TRBV5-1
TGTGCCAGCAGGACGGACAGGTCGGGCACAGATACGCAGTATTTT,CASRTDRSGTDTQYF,TRBJ2-3,TRBD1,many,TRBV2
TGCAGCACCCACTGGGACAGTGGCACAGATACGCAGTATTTT,CSTHWDSGTDTQYF,TRBJ2-3,TRBD1,many,TRBV29-1
TGTGCCACCAGCAGAGATTCCGGGAGCTCCTATAATTCACCCCTCCACTTT,CATSRDSGSSYNSPLHF,TRBJ1-6,-,few,TRBV15
TGCAGTTATAACAGGGGCACTGAAGCTTTCTTT,CSYNRGTEAFF,TRBJ1-1,TRBD1,many,TRBV20-1
TGTGCCACCACCCCCGGGACAGTATCCTACAATGAGCAGTTCTTC,CATTPGTVSYNEQFF,TRBJ2-1,TRBD1,few,TRBV25-1
TGCAGCGTGGTCCTATTAAAAGATTTTAACACCGGGGAGCTGTTTTTT,CSVVLLKDFNTGELFF,TRBJ2-2,-,many,TRBV29-1
TGCAGTGCCCTCCTTTGGAGGGGGGTCGATGAAGCTTTCTTT,CSALLWRGVDEAFF,TRBJ1-1,-,many,TRBV20-1
TGTGCCAGCAGGTTGGGGGACAGCGTTCCCTACGAGCAGTACTTC,CASRLGDSVPYEQYF,TRBJ2-7,TRBD1,many,TRBV7-9
TGTGCCAGCTGGGGACTAGCGAACACCGGGGAGCTGTTTTTT,CASWGLANTGELFF,TRBJ2-2,TRBD2,many,TRBV7-9
TGTGCCAGCTCACCTGACAAGATCTATGGCTACACCTTC,CASSPDKIYGYTF,TRBJ1-2,-,many,TRBV18
TGTGCCAGCCGCCGAGGGGGAAGCAATCAGCCCCAGCATTTT,CASRRGGSNQPQHF,TRBJ1-5,-,many,TRBV28
TGTGCCAGCAGCTTCGGGACAGGGACGGCTGGGGCCAACGTCCTGACTTTC,CASSFGTGTAGANVLTF,TRBJ2-6,TRBD1,few,TRBV5-4
TGCAGTGCAAGACAGGGCACCGGGGAGCTGTTTTTT,CSARQGTGELFF,TRBJ2-2,TRBD1,many,TRBV29-1
TGTGCCACCAGTGTCTCAGCGGGAGGCCGGAATGAGCAGTTCTTC,CATSVSAGGRNEQFF,TRBJ2-1,TRBD2,many,TRBV24-1